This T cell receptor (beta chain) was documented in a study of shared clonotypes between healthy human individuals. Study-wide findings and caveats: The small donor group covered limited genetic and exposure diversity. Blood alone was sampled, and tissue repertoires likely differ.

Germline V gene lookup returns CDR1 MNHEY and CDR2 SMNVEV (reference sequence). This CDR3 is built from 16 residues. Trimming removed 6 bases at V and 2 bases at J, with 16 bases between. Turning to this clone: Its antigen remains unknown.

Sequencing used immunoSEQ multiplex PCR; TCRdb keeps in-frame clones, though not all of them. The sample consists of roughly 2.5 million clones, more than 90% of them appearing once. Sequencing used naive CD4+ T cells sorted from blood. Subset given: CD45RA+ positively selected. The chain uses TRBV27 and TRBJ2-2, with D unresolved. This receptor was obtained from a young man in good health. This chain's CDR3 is CASSLMGPRNTGELFF. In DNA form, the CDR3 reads TGTGCCAGCAGCTTAATGGGTCCCCGCAACACCGGGGAGCTGTTTTTT.